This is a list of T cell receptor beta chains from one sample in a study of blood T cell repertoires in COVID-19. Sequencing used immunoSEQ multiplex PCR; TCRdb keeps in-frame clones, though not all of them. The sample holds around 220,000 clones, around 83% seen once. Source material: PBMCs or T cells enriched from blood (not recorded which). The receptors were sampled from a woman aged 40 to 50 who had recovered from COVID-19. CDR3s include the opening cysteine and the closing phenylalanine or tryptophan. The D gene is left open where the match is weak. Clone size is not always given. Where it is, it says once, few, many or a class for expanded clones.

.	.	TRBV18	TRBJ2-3	TGTGCCAGCTCACCCGGAAGACAGGACACAGATACGCAGTATTTT	CASSPGRQDTDTQYF
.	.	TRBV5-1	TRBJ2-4	TGCGCCAGCAGCCGGGACTGGGGAGCCAAAAACATTCAGTACTTC	CASSRDWGAKNIQYF
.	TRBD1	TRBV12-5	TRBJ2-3	TGTGCTAGTGGTCAAGACAGGGCCTTTAGCACAGATACGCAGTATTTT	CASGQDRAFSTDTQYF
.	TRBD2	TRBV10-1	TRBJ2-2	TGCGCCAGCAGCCACGGTCCCGGGACTAGCGGGAGGGAGATCGGGGAGCTGTTTTTT	CASSHGPGTSGREIGELFF
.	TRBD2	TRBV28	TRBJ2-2	TGTGCCAGCAGTTTATGGGGACTAGCCGGGGAGCTGTTTTTT	CASSLWGLAGELFF
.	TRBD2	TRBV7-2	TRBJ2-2	TGTGCCAGCAGCTCAGCGGGAGTTGGCACCGGGGAGCTGTTTTTT	CASSSAGVGTGELFF
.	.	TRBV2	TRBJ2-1	TGTGCCAGCAGTGAGGGTTCTCTTGTGGGAGGTGAGCAGTTCTTC	CASSEGSLVGGEQFF
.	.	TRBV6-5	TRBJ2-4	TGTGCCGTCGGGGGAAACATTCAGTACTTC	CAVGGNIQYF
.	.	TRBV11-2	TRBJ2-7	TGTGCCAGCAGCTTTAGCGGAGGATACGAGCAGTACTTC	CASSFSGGYEQYF
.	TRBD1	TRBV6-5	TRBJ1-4	TGTGCCAGCAGGCGGACAGGGGAGGAAAAACTGTTTTTT	CASRRTGEEKLFF
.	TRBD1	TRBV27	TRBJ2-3	TGTGCCAGCAGCGGGGGACAGGGGGCAGATACGCAGTATTTT	CASSGGQGADTQYF
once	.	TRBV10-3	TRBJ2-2	TGTGCCACCTCCCTGGGGGCGGCCGGGGAGCTGTTTTTT	CATSLGAAGELFF
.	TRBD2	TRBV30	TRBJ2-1	TGTGCCTGGAGCCCCGGGACTAGCGGGAGCAATGAGCAGTTCTTC	CAWSPGTSGSNEQFF
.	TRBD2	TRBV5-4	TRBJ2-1	TGTGCCAGCAGCTTGGGGGCGGGGGGTGCTGCCTACAATGAGCAGTTCTTC	CASSLGAGGAAYNEQFF
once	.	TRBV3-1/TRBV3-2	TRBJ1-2	TGTGCCAGCAGCCCTCAGGTCCCCCTCTATGGCTACACCTTC	CASSPQVPLYGYTF
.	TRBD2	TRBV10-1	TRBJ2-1	TGCGCCAGCTCGAAGCGGGAGGGCTGGAATGAGCAGTTCTTC	CASSKREGWNEQFF
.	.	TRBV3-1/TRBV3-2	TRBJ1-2	TGTGCCAGCAGCCAAGGGGGCCGCGGGGTCTATGGCTACACCTTC	CASSQGGRGVYGYTF
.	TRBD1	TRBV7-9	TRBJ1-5	TGTGCCAGCAGCTCCCAGGGGGCACGGCCCCAGCATTTT	CASSSQGARPQHF
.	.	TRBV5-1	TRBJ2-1	TGCGCCAGCAGCAGAACAGGAGATCCTTCCTACAATGAGCAGTTCTTC	CASSRTGDPSYNEQFF
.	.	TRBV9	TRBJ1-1	TGTGCCAGCAGCGTAACGGTCAATACTGAAGCTTTCTTT	CASSVTVNTEAFF
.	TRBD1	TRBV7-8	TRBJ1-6	TGTGCCAGCAGCTTAGGGACAGGCAATTCACCCCTCCACTTT	CASSLGTGNSPLHF
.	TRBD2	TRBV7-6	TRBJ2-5	TGTGCCAGCAGCGGACTAGCGGGAGTAGAGACCCAGTACTTC	CASSGLAGVETQYF
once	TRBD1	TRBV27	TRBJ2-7	TGTGCCAGCAGTTTATGGGGACAGGGGGCCCACGAGCAGTACTTC	CASSLWGQGAHEQYF
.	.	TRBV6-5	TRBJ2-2	TGTGCCAGCACCCTGAGGCAAGGCGACACCGGGGAGCTGTTTTTT	CASTLRQGDTGELFF
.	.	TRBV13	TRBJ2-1	TGTGCCAGCAGCCCAGGGGCGGGCAATGAGCAGTTCTTC	CASSPGAGNEQFF
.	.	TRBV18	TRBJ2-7	TGTGCCAGCTCACCTTTACAGAAAGGCTCCTACGAGCAGTACTTC	CASSPLQKGSYEQYF
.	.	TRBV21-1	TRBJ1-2	TGTGCCAGCAGCGATTATTCGACAGATTCCTATGGCTACACCTTC	CASSDYSTDSYGYTF
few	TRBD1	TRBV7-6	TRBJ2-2	TGTGCCAGCAGCTCACCGGGACAGGGGGCAACCGGGGAGCTGTTTTTT	CASSSPGQGATGELFF
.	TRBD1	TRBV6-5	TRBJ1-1	TGTGCCAGCAGTTACGAACAGGGGGCTGAAGCTTTCTTT	CASSYEQGAEAFF
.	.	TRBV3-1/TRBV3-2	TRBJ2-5	TGTGCCAGCGCTAAAGAGACCCAGTACTTC	CASAKETQYF
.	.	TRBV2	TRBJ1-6	TGTGCCAGCAGTGCCGGGGTTCCAAATTCACCCCTCCACTTT	CASSAGVPNSPLHF
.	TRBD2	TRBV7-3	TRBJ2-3	TGTGCCAGCAGCTTAAGACTAGCGGGGGGCACAGATACGCAGTATTTT	CASSLRLAGGTDTQYF
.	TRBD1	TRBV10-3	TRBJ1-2	TGTGCCATAGGACAGGGAGTCTATGGCTACACCTTC	CAIGQGVYGYTF
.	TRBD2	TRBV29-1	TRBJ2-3	TGCAGCGTTGCAAAGCGGGAGCTTTTTCTTCTGGATACGCAGTATTTT	CSVAKRELFLLDTQYF
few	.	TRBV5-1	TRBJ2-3	TGCGCCAGCAGCTTCCGGGGAGGGGGGGATACGCAGTATTTT	CASSFRGGGDTQYF
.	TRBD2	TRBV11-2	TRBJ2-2	TGTGCCAGCAGCTTAAGCGGGGGGAACACCGGGGAGCTGTTTTTT	CASSLSGGNTGELFF
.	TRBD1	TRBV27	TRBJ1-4	TGTGCCAGCAGTAACTTCGGACAGGGGGTTGAAAAACTGTTTTTT	CASSNFGQGVEKLFF
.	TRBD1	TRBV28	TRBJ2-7	TGTGCCAGCAGTTTGAGACAGGGGTCCTACGAGCAGTACTTC	CASSLRQGSYEQYF
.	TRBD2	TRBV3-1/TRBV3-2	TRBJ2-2	TGTGCCAGCAGCTCGAGCGGGAGGGCCTCGGGGACCGGGGAGCTGTTTTTT	CASSSSGRASGTGELFF
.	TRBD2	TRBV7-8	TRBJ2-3	TGTGCCAGCAGCTACATAGCGGGAGCCAGCACAGATACGCAGTATTTT	CASSYIAGASTDTQYF
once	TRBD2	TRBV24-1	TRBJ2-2	TGTGCCACCAGTGACCCGGGACTAGCGGCGAACACCGGGGAGCTGTTTTTT	CATSDPGLAANTGELFF
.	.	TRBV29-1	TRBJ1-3	TGCAGCGTTGATGGGGGGAGTGGAAACACCATATATTTT	CSVDGGSGNTIYF